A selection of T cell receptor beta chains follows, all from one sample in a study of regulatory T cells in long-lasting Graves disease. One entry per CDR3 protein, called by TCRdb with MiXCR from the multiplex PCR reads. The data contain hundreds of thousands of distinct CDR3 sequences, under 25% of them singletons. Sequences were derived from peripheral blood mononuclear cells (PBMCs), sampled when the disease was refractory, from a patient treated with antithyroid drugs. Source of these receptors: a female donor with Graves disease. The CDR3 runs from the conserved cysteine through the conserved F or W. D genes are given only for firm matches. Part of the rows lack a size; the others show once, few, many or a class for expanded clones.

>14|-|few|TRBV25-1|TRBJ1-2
CASSESGVNYGYTF
TGTGCCAGCAGTGAATCAGGGGTGAACTATGGCTACACCTTC
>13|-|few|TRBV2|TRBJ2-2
CASSDNPLGELFF
TGTGCCAGCAGTGATAACCCACTCGGGGAGCTGTTTTTT
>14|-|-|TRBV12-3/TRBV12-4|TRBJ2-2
CASSPQQGAGELFF
TGTGCCAGCAGTCCACAACAGGGTGCCGGGGAGCTGTTTTTT
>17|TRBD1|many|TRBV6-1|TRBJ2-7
CASSNPPVGTGFYEQYF
TGTGCCAGCAGTAACCCACCCGTCGGGACAGGGTTCTACGAGCAGTACTTC
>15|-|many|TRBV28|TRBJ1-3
CASSPWLLSGNTIYF
TGTGCCAGCAGTCCCTGGTTACTATCTGGAAACACCATATATTTT
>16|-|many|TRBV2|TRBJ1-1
CASYSGPWGKNTEAFF
TGTGCCAGCTATTCTGGCCCCTGGGGGAAGAACACTGAAGCTTTCTTT
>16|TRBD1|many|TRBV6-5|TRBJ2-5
CASSYRGQGSRETQYF
TGTGCCAGCAGCTACAGAGGACAGGGAAGTAGAGAGACCCAGTACTTC
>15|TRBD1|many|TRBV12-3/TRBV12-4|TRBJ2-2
CASSLRGRNPGELFF
TGTGCCAGCAGTTTGAGGGGGCGCAACCCCGGGGAGCTGTTTTTT
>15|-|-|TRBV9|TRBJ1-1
CASSPLGSLNTEAFF
TGTGCCAGCAGCCCCCTAGGCAGCTTAAACACTGAAGCTTTCTTT
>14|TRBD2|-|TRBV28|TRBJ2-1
CASIRPSGNNEQFF
TGTGCCAGCATACGGCCTAGCGGAAACAATGAGCAGTTCTTC
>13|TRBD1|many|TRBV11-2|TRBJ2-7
CASSLDRSYEQYF
TGTGCCAGCAGCTTGGACAGGTCCTACGAGCAGTACTTC
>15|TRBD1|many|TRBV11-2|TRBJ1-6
CASSIWTGDVSPLHF
TGTGCCAGCAGCATCTGGACAGGGGATGTTTCACCCCTCCACTTT
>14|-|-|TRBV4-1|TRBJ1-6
CASSQGLVNSPLHF
TGCGCCAGCAGCCAAGGGCTCGTGAATTCACCCCTCCACTTT
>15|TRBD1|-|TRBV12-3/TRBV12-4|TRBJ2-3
CASSPRDRVADTQYF
TGTGCCAGCAGTCCGCGGGACAGGGTAGCAGATACGCAGTATTTT
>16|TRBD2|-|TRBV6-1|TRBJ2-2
CASRPRLAKDTGELFF
TGTGCCAGCAGACCGCGACTAGCGAAGGACACCGGGGAGCTGTTTTTT
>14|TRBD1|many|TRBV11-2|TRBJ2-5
CASSKTGVAETQYF
TGTGCCAGCAGCAAAACAGGGGTTGCAGAGACCCAGTACTTC
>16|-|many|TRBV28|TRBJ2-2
CASSLNQGVSTGELFF
TGTGCCAGCAGTTTAAACCAGGGTGTGAGCACCGGGGAGCTGTTTTTT
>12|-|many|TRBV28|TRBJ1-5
CASSGPDQPQHF
TGTGCCAGCAGTGGACCCGATCAGCCCCAGCATTTT
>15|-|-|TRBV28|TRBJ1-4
CASAIGGDTSEKLFF
TGTGCCAGCGCCATTGGGGGCGACACGAGTGAAAAACTGTTTTTT
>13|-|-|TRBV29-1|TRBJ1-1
CSVERQANTEAFF
TGCAGCGTTGAAAGACAGGCCAACACTGAAGCTTTCTTT
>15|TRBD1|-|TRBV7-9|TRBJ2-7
CASSDRDRVSYEQYF
TGTGCCAGCAGCGACCGGGACAGGGTCTCCTACGAGCAGTACTTC
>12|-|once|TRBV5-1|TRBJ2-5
CASSQLQETQYF
TGCGCCAGCAGCCAGTTACAAGAGACCCAGTACTTC
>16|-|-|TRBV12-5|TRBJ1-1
CASGLFTASGSTEAFF
TGTGCTAGTGGTTTATTTACAGCCTCCGGGAGCACTGAAGCTTTCTTT
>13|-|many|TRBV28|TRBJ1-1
CASSLSRVGGAFF
TGTGCCAGCAGTTTGTCCCGGGTGGGGGGTGCTTTCTTT
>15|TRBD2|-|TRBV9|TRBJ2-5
CASSVLAGVGETQYF
TGTGCCAGCAGCGTCCTAGCGGGAGTAGGGGAGACCCAGTACTTC
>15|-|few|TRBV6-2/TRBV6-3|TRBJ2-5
CASSYGRGTEETQYF
TGTGCCAGCAGCTACGGCCGCGGGACAGAAGAGACCCAGTACTTC
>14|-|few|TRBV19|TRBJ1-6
CASTQRGYNSPLHF
TGTGCCAGTACCCAAAGGGGTTATAATTCACCCCTCCACTTT
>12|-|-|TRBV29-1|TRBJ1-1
CSVQGWVTEAFF
TGCAGCGTTCAGGGTTGGGTGACTGAAGCTTTCTTT
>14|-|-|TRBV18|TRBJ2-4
CASSPGEGSNTQYF
TGTGCCAGCTCACCTGGTGAGGGGTCAAACACTCAGTACTTC
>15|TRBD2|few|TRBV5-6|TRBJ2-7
CASSEGLAGTYEQYF
TGTGCCAGCAGCGAGGGCCTAGCGGGGACCTACGAGCAGTACTTC
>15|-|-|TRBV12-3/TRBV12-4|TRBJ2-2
CASRPPGSASGELFF
TGTGCCAGCAGACCGCCAGGCTCGGCGTCCGGGGAGCTGTTTTTT
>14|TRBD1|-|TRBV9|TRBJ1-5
CASSAGTGVGPQHF
TGTGCCAGCAGCGCGGGGACAGGGGTGGGACCCCAGCATTTT
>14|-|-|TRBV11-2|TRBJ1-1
CASTPQGGSTEAFF
TGTGCCAGCACCCCACAAGGGGGGAGCACTGAAGCTTTCTTT
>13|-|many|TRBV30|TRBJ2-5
CAWSVQGDGTQYF
TGTGCCTGGAGTGTTCAAGGGGACGGGACCCAGTACTTC